The 3 T cell receptor beta chains listed next were all sequenced from one sample in a study of beta chain features in type 1 diabetes. Every isolated RNA sample was fully reverse transcribed, so sequencing captured expressed TCRB transcripts. The method was immunoSEQ multiplex PCR; TCRdb's version includes in-frame clones alone and lacks a portion of them. Of about 400,000 clones in the sample, roughly 13% are singletons; the top ten hold about 0.01%. Notes on the study in general: In every one of the four CD4+ subsets, TCRB CDR3s were moderately but significantly shorter in Type 1 diabetes patients.

These receptors are not linked to any known antigen. Source material: naive CD4+ T cells from blood. The source of these receptors is a young woman with type 1 diabetes.

The J gene is TRBJ1-4, the V gene TRBV28, with D perhaps TRBD1 (6 bases). Germline CDR1 is MDHEN and CDR2 is SYDVKM. This CDR3 is built from 15 residues. The V and J ends lost 6 bases and 5 bases respectively, with 16 bases between them. The CDR3, as DNA: TGTGCCAGCAGCTCGCTGGGACAAATGAATGAAAAACTGTTTTTT. Encoded protein: CASSSLGQMNEKLFF.

This chain connects TRBV18 to TRBJ2-5; 9 nucleotides agree with TRBD2. V gave up 5 bases and J gave up 1 base; unmatched junction bases: 11. Germline V gene sequence: CDR1 KGHSH, CDR2 LQKENI. CDR3 length: 17 amino acids. As DNA, the CDR3 is TGTGCCAGCTCATCAGCCCTACTAGCGGGTGGCCAAGAGACCCAGTACTTC. As protein: CASSSALLAGGQETQYF.

The V call is TRBV4-2, the J call TRBJ2-3; a possible D gene is TRBD2 (5 bases). V lost 1 base to trimming and J lost 0 bases, with 14 bases between them. The CDR3 runs 17 residues. Germline CDR1 is LGHNA and CDR2 is YNFKEQ. This CDR3 is CASSQGSGPPSTDTQYF. CDR3 coding DNA: TGTGCCAGCAGCCAAGGGAGCGGCCCACCTAGCACAGATACGCAGTATTTT.